This passage covers 3 T cell receptor beta chains from one sample sequenced in a study of cytomegalovirus exposure and HLA in healthy donors. Researchers ran the PCR with 60 Vbeta and 13 Jbeta primers. The protocol was immunoSEQ multiplex PCR, while the TCRdb copy is restricted to in-frame clones and leaves out a portion. Of 85,000 to 100,000 clones detected, 78% appear once; the ten largest clones hold 4.1%. The sequencing sample was made of PBMCs. These receptors were collected from a woman in her thirties or forties in good health and CMV-seropositive.

The chain's CDR3 is CASSKYRTGMGTYEQYF. The CDR3 DNA sequence: TGTGCCAGCAGTAAATATCGGACAGGGATGGGGACCTACGAGCAGTACTTC. The V gene is TRBV9, the J gene TRBJ2-7; 8 positions agree with TRBD1. V shed 5 bases and J 2 bases; nucleotides not matched to a gene: 15. Germline values: CDR1 SGDLS, CDR2 YYNGEE. The CDR3 runs to 17 residues.

The chain couples TRBV28 to TRBJ2-7; TRBD1 is a possible D gene (6 bases). V was cut by 4 bases and J by 4 bases, with 11 bases left in between. The germline V gene encodes CDR1 MDHEN and CDR2 SYDVKM. This CDR3 is built from 13 residues. CDR3: CASSSGGKYEQYF. In nucleotides, the CDR3 is TGTGCCAGCAGTTCTGGGGGCAAGTACGAGCAGTACTTC.

This clone showed up just a few times. The chain joins TRBV11-3 to TRBJ1-3, with 9 bases that match TRBD1. The CDR3 is 17 residues long. From germline, CDR1 is SGHNT and CDR2 YENEEA. V trimming: 4 bases; J trimming: 0 bases; junction bases outside the gene matches: 7. CDR3: CASSSMDRGFSGNTIYF. CDR3 DNA sequence: TGTGCCAGCAGCTCGATGGACAGGGGCTTCTCTGGAAACACCATATATTTT.